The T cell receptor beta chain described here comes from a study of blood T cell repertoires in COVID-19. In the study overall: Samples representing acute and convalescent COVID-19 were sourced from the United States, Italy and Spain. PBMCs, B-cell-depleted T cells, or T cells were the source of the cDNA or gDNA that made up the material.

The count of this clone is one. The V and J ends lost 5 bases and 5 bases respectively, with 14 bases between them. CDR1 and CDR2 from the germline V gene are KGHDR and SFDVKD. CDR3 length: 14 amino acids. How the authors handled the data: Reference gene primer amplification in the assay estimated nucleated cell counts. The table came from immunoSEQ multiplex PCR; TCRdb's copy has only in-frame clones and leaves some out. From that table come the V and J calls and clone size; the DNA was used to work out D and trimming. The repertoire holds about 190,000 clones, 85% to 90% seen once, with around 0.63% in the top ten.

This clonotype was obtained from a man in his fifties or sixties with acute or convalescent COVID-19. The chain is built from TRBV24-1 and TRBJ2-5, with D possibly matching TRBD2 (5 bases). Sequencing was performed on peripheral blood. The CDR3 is CATSARALGETQYF. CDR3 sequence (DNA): TGTGCCACCAGTGCGCGGGCTCTTGGTGAGACCCAGTACTTC.